This is a list of T cell receptor beta chains from one sample in a study of blood T cell repertoires in COVID-19. TCRdb keeps only in-frame clones here, not all; method: immunoSEQ multiplex PCR. The sample shows roughly 27,000 clones, 89% of them seen only once. Sequenced material: peripheral blood. The receptors here all came from a human donor in a cohort sampled during active COVID-19. CDR3s include the opening cysteine and the closing phenylalanine or tryptophan. A D gene is named only where the DNA matches it firmly. Size tells how often a clone was seen (once, few, many) or the class of an expanded clone, and some rows leave it out.

>NA|TRBV2|TRBD2|14|TRBJ2-7
CASTRAGSSYEQYF
TGTGCCAGCACCAGAGCGGGGAGCTCCTACGAGCAGTACTTC
>NA|TRBV18|NA|16|TRBJ1-1
CASGPGPQEGVTEAFF
TGTGCCAGCGGGCCGGGACCCCAGGAGGGAGTCACTGAAGCTTTCTTT
>few|TRBV11-3|NA|16|TRBJ1-6
CASRGASDFLDSPLHF
TGTGCCAGCAGAGGGGCCAGCGACTTCCTCGATTCACCCCTCCACTTT
>NA|TRBV19|TRBD1|16|TRBJ2-2
CASSSRDRGQAGELFF
TGTGCCAGTAGTAGCCGGGACAGGGGGCAGGCCGGGGAGCTGTTTTTT
>once|TRBV7-3|TRBD1|15|TRBJ2-3
CASSVGTVPGDTQYF
TGTGCCAGCAGCGTCGGGACAGTCCCTGGGGATACGCAGTATTTT
>NA|TRBV14|NA|12|TRBJ2-5
CASSQVLETQYF
TGTGCCAGCAGCCAAGTTCTGGAGACCCAGTACTTC
>NA|TRBV12-3/TRBV12-4|NA|11|TRBJ2-1
CASSKSYEQFF
TGTGCCAGCAGCAAAAGCTATGAGCAGTTCTTC
>NA|TRBV7-3|NA|14|TRBJ1-1
CASSPGHQNTEAFF
TGTGCCAGCAGCCCTGGACACCAGAACACTGAAGCTTTCTTT
>NA|TRBV6-2/TRBV6-3|TRBD2|14|TRBJ2-1
CASTPPGRVSEQFF
TGTGCCAGCACCCCCCCGGGGAGGGTCAGCGAGCAGTTCTTC
>once|TRBV30|NA|16|TRBJ2-6
CAWSVGLVSQANVLTF
TGTGCCTGGAGTGTCGGACTGGTGTCTCAGGCCAACGTCCTGACTTTC
>NA|TRBV6-5|NA|14|TRBJ2-5
CASSSPGDQETQYF
TGTGCCAGCAGTTCCCCAGGGGACCAAGAGACCCAGTACTTC
>NA|TRBV2|NA|16|TRBJ2-1
CASSEIQRTKYNEQFF
TGTGCCAGCAGTGAAATCCAGCGGACTAAATACAATGAGCAGTTCTTC
>NA|TRBV7-3|NA|14|TRBJ2-2
CASSLSRNTGELFF
TGTGCCAGCAGCTTATCCAGAAACACCGGGGAGCTGTTTTTT
>NA|TRBV3-1/TRBV3-2|TRBD2|14|TRBJ2-2
CASSQAGGRGELFF
TGTGCCAGCAGCCAGGCGGGGGGGCGCGGGGAGCTGTTTTTT
>once|TRBV3-1/TRBV3-2|TRBD1|18|TRBJ1-3
CASSRQGVTIPAGNTIYF
TGTGCCAGCAGCAGACAGGGTGTTACCATCCCGGCTGGAAACACCATATATTTT
>NA|TRBV6-2/TRBV6-3|NA|16|TRBJ1-1
CASSYRIMDRNTEAFF
TGTGCCAGCAGTTACCGAATCATGGACAGGAACACTGAAGCTTTCTTT
>NA|TRBV6-1|NA|14|TRBJ1-6
CASSDRGTNSPLHF
TGTGCCAGCAGTGACAGGGGAACCAATTCACCCCTCCACTTT
>NA|TRBV9|TRBD2|16|TRBJ2-3
CASAPRRLAGTDTQYF
TGTGCCAGTGCTCCTCGGAGACTAGCTGGCACAGATACGCAGTATTTT
>NA|TRBV7-8|TRBD2|13|TRBJ2-3
CASTPAGADTQYF
TGTGCCAGCACCCCCGCGGGGGCAGATACGCAGTATTTT
>NA|TRBV7-3|TRBD2|15|TRBJ2-3
CASSNSGADTDTQYF
TGTGCCAGCAGCAATAGCGGGGCGGACACAGATACGCAGTATTTT
>NA|TRBV6-2/TRBV6-3|TRBD2|14|TRBJ2-7
CASSVLAGEREQYF
TGTGCCAGCAGTGTCCTAGCGGGGGAGCGCGAGCAGTACTTC
>NA|TRBV6-4|NA|13|TRBJ2-5
CASSPSAEETQYF
TGTGCCAGCAGTCCGAGCGCGGAAGAGACCCAGTACTTC
>NA|TRBV6-4|TRBD1|15|TRBJ1-1
CASSDRDREGTEAFF
TGTGCCAGCAGTGACCGGGACAGGGAGGGGACTGAAGCTTTCTTT
>NA|TRBV11-2|NA|16|TRBJ2-2
CASSLGASANTGELFF
TGTGCCAGCAGCTTAGGAGCTAGCGCGAACACCGGGGAGCTGTTTTTT
>NA|TRBV9|TRBD1|13|TRBJ2-7
CASSKGTGYEQYF
TGTGCCAGCAGCAAAGGGACAGGCTACGAGCAGTACTTC
>NA|TRBV27|TRBD1|19|TRBJ2-7
CASSFRPTRSGQSSYEQYF
TGTGCCAGCAGTTTCCGCCCAACGCGGTCGGGACAGAGCTCCTACGAGCAGTACTTC
>NA|TRBV14|TRBD1|14|TRBJ1-1
CASRGDSLNTEAFF
TGTGCCAGCAGAGGGGACAGCCTGAACACTGAAGCTTTCTTT
>NA|TRBV5-1|TRBD2|14|TRBJ2-5
CASSTSGGEETQYF
TGCGCCAGCAGCACTAGCGGGGGGGAAGAGACCCAGTACTTC
>NA|TRBV28|TRBD1|15|TRBJ1-3
CASRSQGRSGNTIYF
TGTGCCAGCAGATCACAGGGGAGGTCTGGAAACACCATATATTTT
>NA|TRBV5-4|TRBD1|15|TRBJ1-5
CASSPGTGRNQPQHF
TGTGCCAGCAGTCCCGGGACAGGGAGAAATCAGCCCCAGCATTTT
>NA|TRBV29-1|TRBD2|16|TRBJ2-6
CSVGGGEGSGANVLTF
TGCAGCGTTGGTGGAGGGGAGGGCTCTGGGGCCAACGTCCTGACTTTC
>NA|TRBV6-1|NA|14|TRBJ1-6
CASREGRRNSPLHF
TGTGCCAGCAGAGAAGGGAGGCGGAATTCACCCCTCCACTTT
>NA|TRBV5-4|TRBD2|17|TRBJ2-1
CASSLELAGGIYNEQFF
TGTGCCAGCAGCTTGGAGCTAGCGGGGGGGATTTACAATGAGCAGTTCTTC
>NA|TRBV18|TRBD1|16|TRBJ2-3
CASSGFTGGVTDTQYF
TGTGCCAGCTCGGGCTTCACAGGGGGAGTTACAGATACGCAGTATTTT
>NA|TRBV19|TRBD2|18|TRBJ2-3
CASSIRLAGGRDTDTQYF
TGTGCCAGTAGTATCCGACTAGCGGGGGGGCGGGACACAGATACGCAGTATTTT
>NA|TRBV25-1|TRBD1|16|TRBJ2-3
CASSEFLQGGTDTQYF
TGTGCCAGCAGTGAATTTCTACAGGGGGGCACAGATACGCAGTATTTT
>NA|TRBV4-2|NA|13|TRBJ2-7
CASSSAGAYEQYF
TGTGCCAGCAGCTCTGCAGGGGCCTACGAGCAGTACTTC
>NA|TRBV19|TRBD1|14|TRBJ2-7
CASTRQGAPHEQYF
TGTGCCAGCACAAGACAGGGGGCCCCCCACGAGCAGTACTTC
>once|TRBV11-2|TRBD2|16|TRBJ2-3
CASSLVPSGVSDTQYF
TGTGCCAGCAGCTTAGTTCCTAGCGGGGTCTCAGATACGCAGTATTTT
>NA|TRBV5-1|NA|14|TRBJ2-5
CASSLGDYQETQYF
TGCGCCAGCAGCTTGGGGGACTACCAAGAGACCCAGTACTTC
>NA|TRBV5-4|NA|14|TRBJ1-2
CASSLAGTGYGYTF
TGTGCCAGCAGCTTGGCGGGGACTGGCTATGGCTACACCTTC
>NA|TRBV3-1/TRBV3-2|NA|17|TRBJ2-7
CASHRDMEASSSYEQYF
TGTGCCAGCCACCGGGACATGGAAGCCTCTAGCTCCTACGAGCAGTACTTC
>NA|TRBV4-3|NA|14|TRBJ2-3
CASSPAELPDTQYF
TGCGCCAGCAGTCCCGCGGAATTGCCAGATACGCAGTATTTT
>few|TRBV28|TRBD2|14|TRBJ2-7
CASSLGGVSYEQYF
TGTGCCAGCAGTTTAGGGGGGGTTTCCTACGAGCAGTACTTC
>once|TRBV4-1|NA|17|TRBJ1-1
CASSQEKNYDMNTEAFF
TGCGCCAGCAGCCAAGAGAAGAATTATGACATGAACACTGAAGCTTTCTTT
>NA|TRBV30|TRBD1|15|TRBJ2-2
CAWRDRGSDAGELFF
TGTGCCTGGAGGGACAGGGGATCGGACGCCGGGGAGCTGTTTTTT
>once|TRBV4-3|NA|14|TRBJ1-5
CASSQMGGGQPQHF
TGCGCCAGCAGCCAAATGGGGGGGGGTCAGCCCCAGCATTTT
>NA|TRBV7-2|TRBD1|15|TRBJ2-5
CASSQGQGGEETQYF
TGTGCCAGCAGCCAGGGACAGGGGGGGGAGGAGACCCAGTACTTC
>NA|TRBV10-3|TRBD2|18|TRBJ2-3
CAISDTPRVGGGQYTQYF
TGTGCCATCAGTGATACGCCGAGGGTTGGCGGGGGGCAATATACGCAGTATTTT
>NA|TRBV27|TRBD1|14|TRBJ1-5
CARDRGDCTQPQHF
TGTGCCAGGGACAGGGGTGATTGTACTCAGCCCCAGCATTTT
>NA|TRBV7-2|TRBD1|14|TRBJ2-5
CASSSTGDEKTQYF
TGTGCCAGCAGCTCGACAGGGGATGAGAAGACCCAGTACTTC
>medium-sized|TRBV13|TRBD1|15|TRBJ1-2
CASSLGTGLYYGYTF
TGTGCCAGCAGCTTAGGGACAGGGCTTTACTATGGCTACACCTTC
>once|TRBV3-1/TRBV3-2|NA|11|TRBJ1-2
CASSQALGYTF
TGTGCCAGCAGCCAAGCACTGGGCTACACCTTC
>NA|TRBV7-5|NA|16|TRBJ2-5
CARSLRLAGYQETQYF
TGTGCCAGAAGCTTACGACTAGCGGGGTACCAAGAGACCCAGTACTTC
>NA|TRBV10-3|TRBD1|15|TRBJ2-7
CAISRPDRANYEQYF
TGTGCCATCAGCCGCCCGGACAGGGCCAACTACGAGCAGTACTTC
>NA|TRBV19|TRBD1|14|TRBJ2-1
CASSIPDRADEQFF
TGTGCCAGTAGTATTCCGGACAGGGCCGATGAGCAGTTCTTC
>NA|TRBV7-9|TRBD1|14|TRBJ2-7
CASSLVDRGYEQYF
TGTGCCAGCAGCTTAGTGGACAGGGGCTACGAGCAGTACTTC
>NA|TRBV6-2/TRBV6-3|NA|15|TRBJ2-5
CASSYLGGTQETQYF
TGTGCCAGCAGTTACCTGGGGGGGACACAAGAGACCCAGTACTTC
>NA|TRBV6-6|TRBD1|15|TRBJ1-5
CASSHGQGPNRPQHF
TGTGCCAGCAGCCACGGACAGGGGCCTAACCGGCCCCAGCATTTT
>once|TRBV3-1/TRBV3-2|NA|17|TRBJ2-7
CASSQEICRGGASEQYF
TGTGCCAGCAGCCAAGAGATCTGTCGAGGGGGGGCTTCTGAGCAGTACTTC